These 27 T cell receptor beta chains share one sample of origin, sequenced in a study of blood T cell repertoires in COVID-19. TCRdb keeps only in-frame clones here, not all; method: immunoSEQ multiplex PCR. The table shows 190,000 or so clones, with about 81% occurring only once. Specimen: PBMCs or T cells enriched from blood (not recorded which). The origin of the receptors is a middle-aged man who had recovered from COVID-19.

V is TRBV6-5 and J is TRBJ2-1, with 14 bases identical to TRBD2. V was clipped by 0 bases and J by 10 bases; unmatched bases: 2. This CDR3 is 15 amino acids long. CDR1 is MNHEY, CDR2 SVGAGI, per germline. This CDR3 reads CASSYSGLAGVEQFF. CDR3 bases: TGTGCCAGCAGTTACTCGGGACTAGCGGGAGTGGAGCAGTTCTTC.

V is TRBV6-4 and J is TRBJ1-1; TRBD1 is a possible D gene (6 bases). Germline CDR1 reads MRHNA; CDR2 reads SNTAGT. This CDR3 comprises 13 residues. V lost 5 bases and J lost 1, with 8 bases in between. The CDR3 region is CASSQDRNTEAFF. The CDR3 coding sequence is TGTGCCAGCAGTCAGGACAGGAACACTGAAGCTTTCTTT.

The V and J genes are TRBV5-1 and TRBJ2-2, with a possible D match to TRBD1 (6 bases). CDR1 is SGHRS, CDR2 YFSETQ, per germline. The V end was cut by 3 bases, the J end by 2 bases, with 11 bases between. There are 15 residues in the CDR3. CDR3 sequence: CASSSGQRNTGELFF. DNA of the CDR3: TGCGCCAGCAGCTCAGGACAGAGAAACACCGGGGAGCTGTTTTTT.

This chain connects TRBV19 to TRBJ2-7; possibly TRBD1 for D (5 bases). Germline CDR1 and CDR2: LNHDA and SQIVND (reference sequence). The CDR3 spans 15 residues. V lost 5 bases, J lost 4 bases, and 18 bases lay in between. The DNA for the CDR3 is TGTGCCAGTAGTTGGGATAGCAGGGATAGTTACGAGCAGTACTTC. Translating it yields CASSWDSRDSYEQYF.

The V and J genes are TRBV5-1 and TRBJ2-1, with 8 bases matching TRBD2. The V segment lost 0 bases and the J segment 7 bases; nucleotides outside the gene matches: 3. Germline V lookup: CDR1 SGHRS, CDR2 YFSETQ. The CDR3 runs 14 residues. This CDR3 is CASSLEVAGNEQFF. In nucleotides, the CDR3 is TGCGCCAGCAGCTTGGAGGTAGCGGGAAATGAGCAGTTCTTC. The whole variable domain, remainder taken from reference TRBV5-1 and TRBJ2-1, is KAGVTQTPRYLIKTRGQQVTLSCSPISGHRSVSWYQQTPGQGLQFLFEYFSETQRNKGNFPGRFSGRQFSNSRSEMNVSTLELGDSALYLCASSLEVAGNEQFFGPGTRLTVL.

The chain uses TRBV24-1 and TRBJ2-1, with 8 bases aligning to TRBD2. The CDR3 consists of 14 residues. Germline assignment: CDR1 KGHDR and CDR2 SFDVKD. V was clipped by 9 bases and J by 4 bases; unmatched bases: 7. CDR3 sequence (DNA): TGTGCCACCCGAAGCGGGAGCGAGTACAATGAGCAGTTCTTC. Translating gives CATRSGSEYNEQFF.

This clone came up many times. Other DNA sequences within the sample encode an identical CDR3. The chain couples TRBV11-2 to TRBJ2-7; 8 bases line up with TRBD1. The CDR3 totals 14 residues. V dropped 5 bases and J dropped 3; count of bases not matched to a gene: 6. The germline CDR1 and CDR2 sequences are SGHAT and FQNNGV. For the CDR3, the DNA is TGTGCCAGCAGCCTCGGACAGGGCGGCTACGAGCAGTACTTC. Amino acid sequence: CASSLGQGGYEQYF.

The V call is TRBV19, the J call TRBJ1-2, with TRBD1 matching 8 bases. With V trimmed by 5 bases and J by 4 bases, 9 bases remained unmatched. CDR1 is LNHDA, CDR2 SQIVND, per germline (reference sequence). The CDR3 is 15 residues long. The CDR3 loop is CASSPDRGVGYGYTF. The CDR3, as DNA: TGTGCCAGTAGTCCTGACAGGGGAGTAGGCTATGGCTACACCTTC. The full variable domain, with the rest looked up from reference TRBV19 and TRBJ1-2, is DGGITQSPKYLFRKEGQNVTLSCEQNLNHDAMYWYRQDPGQGLRLIYYSQIVNDFQKGDIAEGYSVSREKKESFPLTVTSAQKNPTAFYLCASSPDRGVGYGYTFGSGTRLTVV.

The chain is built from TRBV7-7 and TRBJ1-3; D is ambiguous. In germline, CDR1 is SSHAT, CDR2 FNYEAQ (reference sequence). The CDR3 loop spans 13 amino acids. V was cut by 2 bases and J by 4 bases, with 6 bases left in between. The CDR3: CASSLSRGNTIYF. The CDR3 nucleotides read TGTGCCAGCAGCTTATCGAGGGGAAACACCATATATTTT.

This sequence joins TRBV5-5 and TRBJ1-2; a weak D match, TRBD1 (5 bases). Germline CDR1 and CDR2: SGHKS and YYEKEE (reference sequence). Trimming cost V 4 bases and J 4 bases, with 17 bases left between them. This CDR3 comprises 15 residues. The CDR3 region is CASSLGGGGSYGYTF. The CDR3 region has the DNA TGTGCCAGCAGCCTCGGGGGAGGTGGGAGCTATGGCTACACCTTC.

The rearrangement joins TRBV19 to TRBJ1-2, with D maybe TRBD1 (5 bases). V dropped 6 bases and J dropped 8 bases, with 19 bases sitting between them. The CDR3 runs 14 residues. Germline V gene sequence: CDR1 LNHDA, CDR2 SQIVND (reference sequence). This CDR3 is CASSRGPSGWGYTF. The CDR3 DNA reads TGTGCCAGTAGCCGAGGACCGTCAGGGTGGGGCTACACCTTC.

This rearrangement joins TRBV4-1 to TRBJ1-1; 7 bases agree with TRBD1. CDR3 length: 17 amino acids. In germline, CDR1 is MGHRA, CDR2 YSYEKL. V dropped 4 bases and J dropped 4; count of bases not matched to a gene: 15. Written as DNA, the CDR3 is TGCGCCAGCAGCCTCTCGGTAACAAGGGGGCCAGTCACTGAAGCTTTCTTT. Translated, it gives CASSLSVTRGPVTEAFF.

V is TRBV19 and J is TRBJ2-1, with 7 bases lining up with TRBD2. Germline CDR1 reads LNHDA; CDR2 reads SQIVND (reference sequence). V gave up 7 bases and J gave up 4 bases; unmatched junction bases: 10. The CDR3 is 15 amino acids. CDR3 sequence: CASKVSSGVYNEQFF. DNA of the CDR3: TGTGCCAGTAAGGTTTCTAGCGGAGTTTACAATGAGCAGTTCTTC.

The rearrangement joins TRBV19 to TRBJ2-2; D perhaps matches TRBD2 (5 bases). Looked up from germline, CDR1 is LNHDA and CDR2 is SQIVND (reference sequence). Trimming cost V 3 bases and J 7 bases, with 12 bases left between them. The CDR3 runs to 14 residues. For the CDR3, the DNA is TGTGCCAGTAGTATTGAGGGTAGGAACGGGGAGCTGTTTTTT. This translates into CASSIEGRNGELFF.

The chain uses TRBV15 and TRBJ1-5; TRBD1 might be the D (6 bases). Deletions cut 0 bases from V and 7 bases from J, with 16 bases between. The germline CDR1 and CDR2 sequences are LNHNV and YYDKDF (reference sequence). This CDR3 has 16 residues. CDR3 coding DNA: TGTGCCACCAGCAGAGATTGGCAGGGGAGAAAACAGCCCCAGCATTTT. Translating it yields CATSRDWQGRKQPQHF.

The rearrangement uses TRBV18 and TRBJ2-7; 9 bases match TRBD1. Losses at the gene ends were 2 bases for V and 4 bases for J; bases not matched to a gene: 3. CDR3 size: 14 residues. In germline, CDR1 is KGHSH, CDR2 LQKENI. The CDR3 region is CASSPGTGNYEQYF. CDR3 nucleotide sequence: TGTGCCAGCTCACCAGGGACAGGGAATTACGAGCAGTACTTC.

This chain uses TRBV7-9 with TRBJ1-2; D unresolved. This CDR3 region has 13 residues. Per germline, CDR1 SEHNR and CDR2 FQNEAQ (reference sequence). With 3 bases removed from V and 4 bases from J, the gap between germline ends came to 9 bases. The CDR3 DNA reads TGTGCCAGCAGCTTTGAGGGTAGCTATGGCTACACCTTC. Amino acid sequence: CASSFEGSYGYTF.

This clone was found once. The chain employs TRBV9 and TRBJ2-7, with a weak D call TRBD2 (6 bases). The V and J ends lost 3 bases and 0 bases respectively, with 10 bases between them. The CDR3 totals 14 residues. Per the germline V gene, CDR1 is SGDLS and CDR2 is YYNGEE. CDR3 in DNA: TGTGCCAGCAGCGGCGGGACCCGCTCCTACGAGCAGTACTTC. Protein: CASSGGTRSYEQYF. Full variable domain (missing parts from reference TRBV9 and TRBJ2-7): DSGVTQTPKHLITATGQRVTLRCSPRSGDLSVYWYQQSLDQGLQFLIQYYNGEERAKGNILERFSAQQFPDLHSELNLSSLELGDSALYFCASSGGTRSYEQYFGPGTRLTVT.

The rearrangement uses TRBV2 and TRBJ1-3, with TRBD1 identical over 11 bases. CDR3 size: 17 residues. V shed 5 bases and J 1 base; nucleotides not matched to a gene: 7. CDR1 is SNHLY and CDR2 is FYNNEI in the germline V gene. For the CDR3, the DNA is TGTGCCAGCAGTCTCGGACAGGGGGCATGGTCTGGAAACACCATATATTTT. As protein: CASSLGQGAWSGNTIYF.

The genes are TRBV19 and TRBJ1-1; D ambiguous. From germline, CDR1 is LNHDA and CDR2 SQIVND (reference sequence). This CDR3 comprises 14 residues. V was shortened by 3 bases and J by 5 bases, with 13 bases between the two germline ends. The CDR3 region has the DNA TGTGCCAGTAGTATTCCTGGAGTTGGGACTGAAGCTTTCTTT. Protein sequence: CASSIPGVGTEAFF.

The CDR3 bases are TGTGCCAGCAGCTTGTGGGGGACAGCAATCAATGAGCAGTTCTTC. Translation: CASSLWGTAINEQFF. The V and J genes are TRBV5-8 and TRBJ2-1, with 7 bases that match TRBD1. The V gene end was trimmed by 1 base and the J gene end by 6 bases; junction bases not matched to a gene: 7. CDR1 SGHTS and CDR2 YDEGEE come from the germline V gene. CDR3 length: 15 residues.

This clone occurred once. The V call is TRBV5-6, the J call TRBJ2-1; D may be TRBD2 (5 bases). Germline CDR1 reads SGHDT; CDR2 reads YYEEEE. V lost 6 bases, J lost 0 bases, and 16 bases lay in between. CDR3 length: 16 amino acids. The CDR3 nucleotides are TGTGCCAGCAACAAATTGGGAGTAAGCTCCTACAATGAGCAGTTCTTC. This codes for CASNKLGVSSYNEQFF.

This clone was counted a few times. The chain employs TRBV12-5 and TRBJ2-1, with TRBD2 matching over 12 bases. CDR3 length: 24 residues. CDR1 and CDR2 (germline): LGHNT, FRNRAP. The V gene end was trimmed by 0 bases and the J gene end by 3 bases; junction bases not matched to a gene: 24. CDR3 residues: CASGLVGPTPGRARLAGDYNEQFF. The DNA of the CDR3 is TGTGCTAGTGGTTTGGTAGGCCCCACCCCGGGACGGGCTAGACTAGCGGGAGACTACAATGAGCAGTTCTTC.

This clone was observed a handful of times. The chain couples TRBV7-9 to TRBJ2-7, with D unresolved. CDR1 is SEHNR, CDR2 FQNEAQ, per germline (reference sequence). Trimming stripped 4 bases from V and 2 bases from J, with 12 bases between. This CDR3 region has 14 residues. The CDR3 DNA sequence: TGTGCCAGCAGCTCCTCCTTAACAGCCTACGAGCAGTACTTC. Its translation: CASSSSLTAYEQYF. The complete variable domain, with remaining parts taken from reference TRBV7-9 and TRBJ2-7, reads DTGVSQNPRHKITKRGQNVTFRCDPISEHNRLYWYRQTLGQGPEFLTYFQNEAQLEKSRLLSDRFSAERPKGSFSTLEIQRTEQGDSAMYLCASSSSLTAYEQYFGPGTRLTVT.

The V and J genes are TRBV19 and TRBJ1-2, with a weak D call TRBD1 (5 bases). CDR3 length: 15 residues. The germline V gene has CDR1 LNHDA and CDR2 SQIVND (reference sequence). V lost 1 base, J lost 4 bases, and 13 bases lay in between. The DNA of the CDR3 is TGTGCCAGTAGTATAGCAGGGACTGCCCTCTATGGCTACACCTTC. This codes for CASSIAGTALYGYTF.

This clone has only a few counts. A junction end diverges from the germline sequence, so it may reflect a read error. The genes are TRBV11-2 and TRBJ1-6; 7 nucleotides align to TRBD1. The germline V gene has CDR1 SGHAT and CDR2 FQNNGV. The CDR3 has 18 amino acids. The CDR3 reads CASSLEDDRARGYSPLHF. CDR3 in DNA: TGTGCCAGCAGCCTAGAAGACGACAGGGCGAGAGGGTATTCACCCCTCCACTTT.

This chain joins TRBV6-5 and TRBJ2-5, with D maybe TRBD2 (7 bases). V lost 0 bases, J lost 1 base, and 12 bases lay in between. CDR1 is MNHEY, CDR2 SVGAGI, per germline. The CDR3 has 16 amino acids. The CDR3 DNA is TGTGCCAGCAGTTACTCGAAACGGGGGGCCCAAGAGACCCAGTACTTC. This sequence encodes CASSYSKRGAQETQYF.